This T cell receptor beta chain was captured in a study of neurological immune-mediated disorders. Study-wide results and limits: Phylogenetic analysis grouped 18 of 34 multiple sclerosis patients' repertoires together, suggesting a possible repertoire signature.

This clonotype has ten or more counts. Its antigen is as yet unknown. This CDR3 spans 13 amino acids. V lost 6 bases, J lost 1 base, and 12 bases lay in between. The germline gives CDR1 DFQATT, CDR2 SNEGSKA (reference sequence). TCRdb called the 5' RACE reads again in MiXCR, with one record for every CDR3 protein. The data contain about 54,000 distinct CDR3 sequences, approximately 3.6% of them singletons. The sequence derives from a woman in her forties with multiple sclerosis. Sequences were obtained from CD4+ T cells from blood. The chain employs TRBV20-1 and TRBJ1-1, with D possibly being TRBD1 (5 bases). The CDR3 region is CSASYDRNTEAFF. The DNA for the CDR3 is TGCAGTGCCAGTTACGACAGGAACACTGAAGCTTTCTTT.